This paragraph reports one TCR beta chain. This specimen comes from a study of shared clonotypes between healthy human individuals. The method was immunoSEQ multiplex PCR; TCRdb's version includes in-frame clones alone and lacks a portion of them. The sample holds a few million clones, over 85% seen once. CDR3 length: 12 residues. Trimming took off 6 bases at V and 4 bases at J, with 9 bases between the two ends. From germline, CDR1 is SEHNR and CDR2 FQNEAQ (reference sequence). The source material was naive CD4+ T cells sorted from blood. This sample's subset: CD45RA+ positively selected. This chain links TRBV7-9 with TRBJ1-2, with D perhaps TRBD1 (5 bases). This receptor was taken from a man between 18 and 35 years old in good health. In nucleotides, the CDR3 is TGTGCCAGCAGTACAGGAACCTATGGCTACACCTTC. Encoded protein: CASSTGTYGYTF.